The 23 T cell receptor beta chains below come from one sample, sequenced in a study of T cell responses to AZD1222 COVID-19 vaccine. TCRdb's copy holds only in-frame clones and misses some; the assay was immunoSEQ multiplex PCR. Of under 200,000 clones in the sample, about 92% were seen once. The material was peripheral blood, obtained 28 days after the second AZD1222 dose. The receptors here all came from an adult who received the AZD1222 COVID-19 vaccine.

Comment on this clone: Possible read error: a much larger clone is one base away. The chain carries TRBV6-2 or TRBV6-3 and TRBJ2-2, with 8 bases lining up with TRBD2. Germline V lookup: CDR1 MNHEY, CDR2 SVGEGT. Germline trimming cut 5 bases from V and 3 bases from J; bases unmatched to any gene: 2. The CDR3 sequence is 14 residues long. CDR3 sequence: CASSSGRDTGELFF. CDR3 in DNA: TGTGCCAGCAGTAGCGGGAGAGACACCGGGGAGCTGTTTTTT.

For this clone: The sample has other DNA sequences that encode this CDR3 too. V gene TRBV12-3 or TRBV12-4 combines with J gene TRBJ2-5; D call uncertain. The length of the CDR3 is 11 residues. Trimming stripped 1 base from V and 3 bases from J, with 0 bases between. The CDR3 DNA is TGTGCCAGCAGTTTAGAAGAGACCCAGTACTTC. The encoded protein is CASSLEETQYF.

V is TRBV28 and J is TRBJ1-1, with D possibly being TRBD1 (5 bases). Germline V gives CDR1 MDHEN, CDR2 SYDVKM. The CDR3 has 14 amino acids. The ends were cut back, 3 bases at V and 4 bases at J, with 12 bases in the middle. The CDR3 DNA reads TGTGCCAGCAGTTTTCCGGGGACGGGCACTGAAGCTTTCTTT. This encodes CASSFPGTGTEAFF.

The chain couples TRBV10-2 to TRBJ1-1; 10 positions agree with TRBD1. The CDR3 is 17 residues long. Germline V gene data show CDR1 as WSHSY and CDR2 as SAAADI. Unmatched junction bases numbered 8, after V lost 3 bases and J lost 1 base. The CDR3 region has the DNA TGCGCCAGCAGTGATGGGGACAGGGGAGGAGGGAACACTGAAGCTTTCTTT. Protein sequence: CASSDGDRGGGNTEAFF.

The rearrangement joins TRBV30 to TRBJ1-2; D is possibly TRBD1 (5 bases). The CDR3 consists of 14 residues. CDR1 and CDR2 from the germline V gene are GTSNPN and SVGIG (reference sequence). Deletions cut 4 bases from V and 4 bases from J, with 16 bases between. The CDR3 loop reads CAWTVGGSIYGYTF. CDR3 nucleotide sequence: TGTGCCTGGACCGTGGGGGGGTCCATCTATGGCTACACCTTC.

The gene calls are TRBV4-1 and TRBJ2-1, with 8 nucleotides matching TRBD2. The CDR3 covers 16 residues. Germline-derived CDR1 and CDR2 are MGHRA and YSYEKL. V shed 4 bases, J shed 1 base, and the junction held 6 bases outside the gene matches. Here the CDR3 reads CASSLGLARSYNEQFF. The CDR3 DNA follows: TGCGCCAGCAGCCTCGGACTAGCCCGTTCCTACAATGAGCAGTTCTTC.

CDR3 sequence: CASTRVGSYEQYF. CDR3 DNA: TGTGCCAGCACCCGAGTGGGGAGCTACGAGCAGTACTTC. This rearrangement joins TRBV28 to TRBJ2-7, with a weak D call TRBD2 (5 bases). CDR1 MDHEN and CDR2 SYDVKM come from the germline V gene. The ends were cut back, 7 bases at V and 3 bases at J, with 13 bases in the middle. CDR3 length: 13 amino acids.

The CDR3 region has the DNA TGTGCCAGCAGCTTGGCCATAAGGGGGCTGAATGAAAAACTGTTTTTT. Residues: CASSLAIRGLNEKLFF. The rearrangement joins TRBV5-4 to TRBJ1-4, with 7 bases identical to TRBD1. The CDR3 runs 16 residues. J was trimmed by 5 bases and V by 0 bases; bases with no gene match: 7. Per the germline V gene, CDR1 is SGHNT and CDR2 is YYREEE (reference sequence).

J is TRBJ2-3 and V is TRBV19, with D unclear. The CDR3 is 16 amino acids. Per germline, CDR1 LNHDA and CDR2 SQIVND (reference sequence). V gave up 0 bases and J gave up 0 bases, with 10 bases separating them. The CDR3, as DNA: TGTGCCAGTAGTATAGAAAGGGCCACTAGCACAGATACGCAGTATTTT. Its protein is CASSIERATSTDTQYF. The whole variable domain, filled in from reference TRBV19 and TRBJ2-3, reads DGGITQSPKYLFRKEGQNVTLSCEQNLNHDAMYWYRQDPGQGLRLIYYSQIVNDFQKGDIAEGYSVSREKKESFPLTVTSAQKNPTAFYLCASSIERATSTDTQYFGPGTRLTVL.

The chain employs TRBV2 and TRBJ2-7; 8 bases map to TRBD2. Trimming took 9 bases from V and 3 from J; bases not matched to a gene: 4. The CDR3 consists of 12 residues. Looked up from germline, CDR1 is SNHLY and CDR2 is FYNNEI. The CDR3 reads CASTSGYYEQYF. The CDR3 nucleotides are TGTGCCAGTACTAGCGGTTACTACGAGCAGTACTTC. Combining the CDR3 with reference TRBV2 and TRBJ2-7 gives the whole variable domain EPEVTQTPSHQVTQMGQEVILRCVPISNHLYFYWYRQILGQKVEFLVSFYNNEISEKSEIFDDQFSVERPDGSNFTLKIRSTKLEDSAMYFCASTSGYYEQYFGPGTRLTVT.

V gene TRBV28 combines with J gene TRBJ1-2; the match to TRBD1 covers 10 bases. The CDR3 loop spans 17 amino acids. Germline V gene sequence: CDR1 MDHEN, CDR2 SYDVKM. The ends lost 6 bases at V and 0 bases at J; junction bases unmatched: 10. This CDR3 reads CASSPGDRGESNYGYTF. The CDR3, as DNA: TGTGCCAGCAGCCCAGGGGACAGGGGAGAATCTAACTATGGCTACACCTTC.

This chain connects TRBV6-5 to TRBJ1-5; 9 nucleotides line up with TRBD1. The CDR3 totals 13 residues. Germline-derived CDR1 and CDR2 are MNHEY and SVGAGI. V trimming: 5 bases; J trimming: 7 bases; junction bases outside the gene matches: 3. The CDR3 DNA sequence: TGTGCCAGCAGTACAGGGGGCAGGCAGCCCCAGCATTTT. It codes for CASSTGGRQPQHF.

The CDR3 is CASSPDHNYGYTF. As DNA, the CDR3 is TGTGCCAGCAGCCCAGACCATAACTATGGCTACACCTTC. V is TRBV14 and J is TRBJ1-2; no reliable D call. Germline-derived CDR1 and CDR2 are SGHDN and FVKESK. With 4 bases removed from V and 1 base from J, the gap between germline ends came to 7 bases. The CDR3 has 13 amino acids.

The V and J genes are TRBV4-1 and TRBJ2-1, with 8 bases fitting TRBD2. CDR3 length: 14 amino acids. V lost 1 base, J lost 8 bases, and 4 bases stayed unmatched. Germline CDR1 and CDR2: MGHRA and YSYEKL. The CDR3 region is CASSQAGTRDEQFF. Written as DNA, the CDR3 is TGCGCCAGCAGCCAAGCCGGGACTAGAGATGAGCAGTTCTTC.

The genes are TRBV30 and TRBJ2-5, with 11 bases that match TRBD1. This CDR3 has 13 residues. CDR1 is GTSNPN and CDR2 is SVGIG in the germline V gene (reference sequence). Trimming removed 3 bases from V and 9 bases from J; junction bases left unmatched: 6. The CDR3 protein is CAWSGDRGSSQYF. DNA of the CDR3: TGTGCCTGGAGCGGGGACAGGGGGAGCTCCCAGTACTTC.

The chain has TRBV30 and TRBJ1-2, with 9 positions matching TRBD1. Germline-derived CDR1 and CDR2 are GTSNPN and SVGIG (reference sequence). V was pared by 3 bases and J by 2 bases, with 7 bases of the junction left unmatched. This CDR3 has 15 residues. The CDR3 sequence: CAWSADRGGNYGYTF. CDR3 nucleotides: TGTGCCTGGAGCGCGGACAGGGGAGGGAACTATGGCTACACCTTC.

This chain links TRBV5-1 with TRBJ2-7; D remains ambiguous. The CDR3 totals 12 residues. The V and J ends lost 3 bases and 3 bases respectively, with 7 bases between them. Per the germline V gene, CDR1 is SGHRS and CDR2 is YFSETQ. The CDR3, as DNA: TGCGCCAGCAGCTCATCCCTCTACGAGCAGTACTTC. This encodes CASSSSLYEQYF. The complete variable domain, with remaining parts taken from reference TRBV5-1 and TRBJ2-7, reads KAGVTQTPRYLIKTRGQQVTLSCSPISGHRSVSWYQQTPGQGLQFLFEYFSETQRNKGNFPGRFSGRQFSNSRSEMNVSTLELGDSALYLCASSSSLYEQYFGPGTRLTVT.

V and J are TRBV5-1 and TRBJ1-1; tentative D call: TRBD1 (5 bases). This CDR3 has 14 amino acids. Trimming cost V 2 bases and J 0 bases, with 8 bases left between them. The V gene's germline CDR1 is SGHRS and CDR2 YFSETQ. The CDR3 DNA is TGCGCCAGCAGCTTTGGGGGAATGAACACTGAAGCTTTCTTT. It codes for CASSFGGMNTEAFF.

This clone has just a few counts. V and J are TRBV7-2 and TRBJ1-1, with 7 bases matching TRBD1. The V segment lost 5 bases and the J segment 1 base; nucleotides outside the gene matches: 13. This CDR3 spans 17 amino acids. CDR1 is SGHTA and CDR2 is FQGNSA in the germline V gene. CDR3 residues: CASSPQGWGIGNTEAFF. Here the CDR3 DNA reads TGTGCCAGCAGCCCACAGGGGTGGGGAATTGGGAACACTGAAGCTTTCTTT. The full variable domain, in which reference TRBV7-2 and TRBJ1-1 provide the parts outside the CDR3, is GAGVSQSPSNKVTEKGKDVELRCDPISGHTALYWYRQSLGQGLEFLIYFQGNSAPDKSGLPSDRFSAERTGGSVSTLTIQRTQQEDSAVYLCASSPQGWGIGNTEAFFGQGTRLTVV.

The chain employs TRBV5-5 and TRBJ2-7, with TRBD1 identical over 11 bases. Trimming removed 3 bases from V and 4 bases from J; junction bases left unmatched: 6. The length of the CDR3 is 15 residues. Germline loops: CDR1 SGHKS, CDR2 YYEKEE (reference sequence). CDR3 DNA: TGTGCCAGCAGCTCCTCCGGGACAGGGGGATACGAGCAGTACTTC. Amino acid sequence: CASSSSGTGGYEQYF. Combining the CDR3 with reference TRBV5-5 and TRBJ2-7 gives the whole variable domain DAGVTQSPTHLIKTRGQQVTLRCSPISGHKSVSWYQQVLGQGPQFIFQYYEKEERGRGNFPDRFSARQFPNYSSELNVNALLLGDSALYLCASSSSGTGGYEQYFGPGTRLTVT.

This CDR3 is CASSTLPSGTSGSMSSYNEQFF. In DNA form, the CDR3 reads TGTGCCAGTAGTACCCTTCCATCCGGGACTAGCGGGAGTATGAGTTCCTACAATGAGCAGTTCTTC. The chain joins TRBV19 to TRBJ2-1; TRBD2 matches at 14 bases. Germline V gene data show CDR1 as LNHDA and CDR2 as SQIVND (reference sequence). The CDR3 sequence is 22 residues long. The ends lost 4 bases at V and 1 base at J; junction bases unmatched: 18.

The CDR3 coding sequence is TGTGCCAGCAGTCCACTAGCGGGGGGTCAAGAGACCCAGTACTTC. Amino acid sequence: CASSPLAGGQETQYF. The genes are TRBV6-4 and TRBJ2-5; 12 nucleotides align to TRBD2. The CDR3 extends over 15 amino acids. Unmatched junction bases numbered 3, after V lost 5 bases and J lost 2 bases. Germline V gene lookup returns CDR1 MRHNA and CDR2 SNTAGT.

The J gene is TRBJ1-1, the V gene TRBV30, with D possibly TRBD1 on 6 matching bases. V was trimmed by 6 bases and J by 6 bases, leaving 23 bases between them. The CDR3 has 15 amino acids. Germline CDR1 is GTSNPN and CDR2 is SVGIG (reference sequence). CDR3 protein: CACPIREGVWAEAFF. CDR3 sequence (DNA): TGTGCCTGCCCGATTCGAGAGGGGGTTTGGGCTGAAGCTTTCTTT.